These 32 T cell receptor beta chains share one sample of origin, sequenced in a study of blood T cells in healthy people across ages (dated by TCRdb to about 2015). Library preparation employed 5' RACE. Reads for this sample came from an Illumina HiSeq 2500. The second PCR ran for about 6 to 11 cycles and used a J-beta primer mix along with a sample-barcoded 5' primer. TCRdb trimmed public reads at Q25 via fastp, called clones via MiXCR and kept in-frame beta chains. All rows with the same CDR3 protein become a single entry with the most common DNA and genes. In all, the sample holds 800,000 to 950,000 distinct CDR3 sequences, and 29% of those were seen once. The top ten clonotypes cover roughly 10% of the sample. The data were also submitted as part of a second study, on T cells of mothers and their children.

The specimen was blood. The receptors derive from a woman aged 40 to 50 in good health.

This clonotype was counted between two and nine times. An end of the junction does not agree with germline; a read error may underlie this. The chain joins TRBV7-2 to TRBJ1-1, with D maybe TRBD1 (6 bases). Looked up from germline, CDR1 is SGHTA and CDR2 is FQGNSA. The length of the CDR3 is 15 residues. The DNA of the CDR3 is TGTGCCAGCACCTTACAGGGCCGGACGGACACTGAAGCTTTCTTT. Amino acid sequence: CASTLQGRTDTEAFF.

The chain has TRBV4-1 and TRBJ2-2; possibly TRBD1 or TRBD2 for D (6 bases each). The germline V gene encodes CDR1 MGHRA and CDR2 YSYEKL. The V and J ends lost 0 bases and 9 bases respectively, with 14 bases between them. This CDR3 has 15 residues. CDR3 nucleotides: TGCGCCAGCAGCCAAGATGGAGGGGGTAGTAGGGAGCTGTTTTTT. Translated, it gives CASSQDGGGSRELFF.

This clonotype was found many times. The CDR3 DNA follows: TGCAGTGCTAGAGATTGGAATGGAGCGGGCTTAGATTCGCAGTTCTTC. Translating it yields CSARDWNGAGLDSQFF. This chain joins TRBV20-1 and TRBJ2-1; possible D gene TRBD2, 6 bases. The V end lost 0 bases, the J end lost 12 bases, and 24 bases lay between the germline ends. This CDR3 has 16 residues. Germline-derived CDR1 and CDR2 are DFQATT and SNEGSKA (reference sequence).

As regards this clonotype: One end of the junction varies from germline; a read error may be responsible. The chain joins TRBV12-3 or TRBV12-4 to TRBJ2-3; D perhaps matches TRBD1 (6 bases). This CDR3 has 15 amino acids. CDR3 amino acids: CASSRGGRNTDAQYF. CDR3 nucleotide sequence: TGTGCCAGCAGTCGAGGGGGACGGAACACAGATGCGCAGTATTTT.

This clonotype appeared a few times. The rearrangement uses TRBV28 and TRBJ2-4; either TRBD1 or TRBD2 may supply D (5 bases each). The ends were cut back, 3 bases at V and 0 bases at J, with 12 bases in the middle. The CDR3 has 16 residues. Germline V lookup: CDR1 MDHEN, CDR2 SYDVKM. The CDR3: CASSLGELIAKNIQYF. The DNA for the CDR3 is TGTGCCAGCAGTTTGGGGGAACTGATAGCCAAAAACATTCAGTACTTC.

This clonotype was counted at least ten times. The genes are TRBV7-2 and TRBJ2-1; D perhaps matches TRBD2 (6 bases). This CDR3 has 15 residues. V lost 1 base and J lost 7, with 14 bases in between. Germline CDR1 SGHTA, CDR2 FQGNSA. The CDR3 here is CASSLEGLAPNEQFF. CDR3 sequence (DNA): TGTGCCAGCAGCTTAGAGGGACTGGCCCCTAATGAGCAGTTCTTC.

The V gene is TRBV28, the J gene TRBJ1-6, with D uncertain. Between the trimmed V and J ends, which lost 3 bases and 0 bases, there was a span of 12 bases. This CDR3 is 17 amino acids long. The germline CDR1 and CDR2 sequences are MDHEN and SYDVKM. Here the CDR3 DNA reads TGTGCCAGCAGTTTCTACAAATCGAGCTCCTATAATTCACCCCTCCACTTT. Its translation: CASSFYKSSSYNSPLHF.

This clonotype was recorded once. The chain has TRBV7-2 and TRBJ2-1, with TRBD2 matching 7 bases. CDR1 and CDR2 (germline): SGHTA, FQGNSA. The CDR3 has 16 amino acids. V was clipped by 3 bases and J by 3 bases; unmatched bases: 8. This CDR3 is CASSFFGRGDYNEQFF. CDR3 DNA sequence: TGTGCCAGCAGCTTTTTTGGACGGGGGGACTACAATGAGCAGTTCTTC.

This chain connects TRBV7-8 to TRBJ2-1; 10 positions match TRBD2. J gave up 9 bases and V 5 bases, and 16 bases lay outside the gene matches. This CDR3 spans 17 amino acids. From germline, CDR1 is SGHVS and CDR2 FQNEAQ. This chain's CDR3 is CASSAATGTSESFEQFF. The CDR3 nucleotides read TGTGCCAGCAGCGCAGCTACCGGGACTAGCGAGTCCTTTGAGCAGTTCTTC. Full variable domain (outside the CDR3, taken from reference TRBV7-8 and TRBJ2-1): GAGVSQSPRYKVAKRGQDVALRCDPISGHVSLFWYQQALGQGPEFLTYFQNEAQLDKSGLPSDRFFAERPEGSVSTLKIQRTQQEDSAVYLCASSAATGTSESFEQFFGPGTRLTVL.

The chain joins TRBV12-3 or TRBV12-4 to TRBJ2-3; no clear D. The J call is in doubt because the DNA end fits TRBJ1-5 better. The CDR3 is 15 residues long. CDR3 DNA: TGTGCCAGCAGTTTTTCTAGCGTGAGCACAGATACGCAGCATTTT. Its translation is CASSFSSVSTDTQHF.

This clonotype was observed a few times. The genes are TRBV7-9 and TRBJ2-5; 8 nucleotides line up with TRBD2. The CDR3 extends over 15 amino acids. The V gene's germline CDR1 is SEHNR and CDR2 FQNEAQ (reference sequence). V lost 5 bases to trimming and J lost 11 bases; unmatched junction nucleotides: 16. This CDR3 is CASSPGLVGGNEQYF. The CDR3 DNA sequence: TGTGCCAGCAGCCCGGGACTAGTGGGGGGAAATGAGCAGTACTTC.

This clonotype was detected only a few times. This may stem from a read error, because a much larger clone lies one nucleotide away. V gene TRBV10-3 combines with J gene TRBJ2-5, with 7 nucleotides matching TRBD1. The germline gives CDR1 ENHRY, CDR2 SYGVKD. The CDR3 loop spans 12 amino acids. The CDR3 spells CAIAGGKEPQYF. CDR3 coding DNA: TGTGCCATCGCAGGGGGAAAAGAGCCCCAGTACTTC.

In regard to this clonotype: Germline is not matched at one junction end, which may reflect a read error. The V gene is TRBV11-2, the J gene TRBJ2-7; D gene unclear. CDR1 SGHAT and CDR2 FQNNGV come from the germline V gene. The CDR3 covers 14 residues. The CDR3 loop is CVSTLGHSPYEQYF. The CDR3 DNA sequence: TGTGTCAGCACCCTCGGTCACAGCCCCTACGAGCAGTACTTC.

Worth noting for this clonotype: This may stem from a read error, because a much larger clone lies one nucleotide away. The chain joins TRBV7-3 to TRBJ2-3, with 9 positions matching TRBD2. This CDR3 is 15 amino acids long. J gave up 3 bases and V 5 bases, and 6 bases lay outside the gene matches. The germline gives CDR1 SGHTA, CDR2 FQGTGA. CDR3 nucleotides: TGTGCCAGCAGCCGCGGGGGGGCCGTTACAGATACGCAGTATTTT. This sequence encodes CASSRGGAVTDTQYF. Variable domain in full (rest from reference TRBV7-3 and TRBJ2-3): GAGVSQTPSNKVTEKGKYVELRCDPISGHTALYWYRQSLGQGPEFLIYFQGTGAADDSGLPNDRFFAVRPEGSVSTLKIQRTERGDSAVYLCASSRGGAVTDTQYFGPGTRLTVL.

The chain recombines TRBV11-2 with TRBJ1-3, with D unclear. CDR1 is SGHAT and CDR2 is FQNNGV in the germline V gene. This CDR3 has 17 residues. Trimming took 0 bases from V and 4 from J, leaving 16 bases between them. CDR3 DNA: TGTGCCAGCAGCTTAGATCTCCCAACCCTCTCCGGAAACACCATATATTTT. Protein product: CASSLDLPTLSGNTIYF.

J is TRBJ2-1 and V is TRBV10-3, with D possibly matching TRBD1 (6 bases). Germline V gene data show CDR1 as ENHRY and CDR2 as SYGVKD. The CDR3 length is 15 residues. V lost 5 bases and J 1 base, leaving 12 bases between the germline ends. The CDR3 is CAISTQGRSYNEQFF. CDR3 nucleotides: TGTGCCATCAGTACTCAGGGGAGATCCTACAATGAGCAGTTCTTC.

The CDR3 sequence is CSAPGTGSAGNTIYF. The CDR3 DNA is TGCAGTGCTCCAGGGACAGGGTCAGCTGGAAACACCATATATTTT. The V gene is TRBV20-1, the J gene TRBJ1-3; 9 nucleotides line up with TRBD1. This CDR3 contains 15 residues. With 5 bases clipped from V and 2 bases from J, the junction kept 7 bases outside the gene matches. CDR1 and CDR2 (germline): DFQATT, SNEGSKA (reference sequence).

Remarks on this clonotype: A read error may produce the germline difference seen at one junction end. The V call is TRBV7-2, the J call TRBJ2-5; D remains ambiguous. The tail of the sequence fits TRBJ2-7 better, so the J call may be wrong. CDR3 length equals 11 residues. CDR1 and CDR2 from the germline V gene are SGHTA and FQGNSA. The CDR3 sequence is CAGSSCYEQYF. DNA of the CDR3: TGTGCCGGCAGCTCCTGCTACGAGCAGTACTTC.

This clonotype was seen many times. V usage is TRBV6-2 or TRBV6-3 and J usage is TRBJ2-3; D is unclear. V gave up 7 bases and J gave up 0 bases, with 14 bases separating them. This CDR3 spans 15 amino acids. The germline V gene encodes CDR1 MNHEY and CDR2 SVGEGT. The CDR3 DNA reads TGTGCCAGCACTTCGGGCTCGGGCAGCACAGATACGCAGTATTTT. Its protein is CASTSGSGSTDTQYF.

This clonotype appeared many times. This chain uses TRBV7-2 with TRBJ2-7; 11 nucleotides line up with TRBD2. Germline V gene sequence: CDR1 SGHTA, CDR2 FQGNSA. The J segment lost 3 bases and the V segment lost 3 bases, leaving 1 base of the junction unmatched. The length of the CDR3 is 14 residues. The CDR3 DNA reads as TGTGCCAGCAGCTTTAGCGGGGGGGACTACGAGCAGTACTTC. Translation: CASSFSGGDYEQYF.

Concerning this clonotype itself: A much bigger clone sits one base away, suggesting this may be a read error. The rearrangement joins TRBV9 to TRBJ1-2; D gene uncertain. The CDR3 has 13 amino acids. V lost 0 bases and J lost 4, with 7 bases in between. In germline, CDR1 is SGDLS, CDR2 YYNGEE. This chain's CDR3 is CASSVGQLYGYTF. The DNA of the CDR3 is TGTGCCAGCAGCGTAGGCCAACTCTATGGCTACACCTTC. The entire variable domain, with the rest obtained from reference TRBV9 and TRBJ1-2, is as follows: DSGVTQTPKHLITATGQRVTLRCSPRSGDLSVYWYQQSLDQGLQFLIQYYNGEERAKGNILERFSAQQFPDLHSELNLSSLELGDSALYFCASSVGQLYGYTFGSGTRLTVV.

In this sample, this clonotype turned up many times. The V call is TRBV20-1, the J call TRBJ2-5; possibly TRBD2 for D (6 bases). The CDR3 covers 12 residues. The V and J ends lost 3 bases and 5 bases respectively, with 10 bases between them. Germline V gene data show CDR1 as DFQATT and CDR2 as SNEGSKA (reference sequence). CDR3 residues: CSASGGIETQYF. As DNA, the CDR3 is TGCAGTGCTAGTGGAGGGATCGAGACCCAGTACTTC.

In its sample, this clonotype was seen a few times. This chain connects TRBV20-1 to TRBJ1-5; TRBD1 might be the D (6 bases). This CDR3 is built from 13 residues. The V and J ends lost 3 bases and 6 bases respectively, with 12 bases between them. CDR1 is DFQATT and CDR2 is SNEGSKA in the germline V gene (reference sequence). The CDR3 region has the DNA TGCAGTGCTAGCGAAGGGGGTCGTCAGCCCCAGCATTTT. It specifies CSASEGGRQPQHF.

Note on this clonotype: Being one base from a much bigger clone, this may be a read error. In this CDR3 the conserved last residue, phenylalanine or tryptophan, is missing, so a read error is likely. This CDR3 reads CSARGLGRQGGGYTV. CDR3 bases: TGCAGTGCTAGAGGCTTAGGGCGACAGGGAGGTGGCTACACCGTC. The chain couples TRBV20-1 to TRBJ1-2; the match to TRBD1 covers 7 bases. The ends lost 1 base at V and 7 bases at J; junction bases unmatched: 12. From germline, CDR1 is DFQATT and CDR2 SNEGSKA (reference sequence). This CDR3 is built from 15 residues.

For the CDR3, the DNA is TGTGCCAGCAGTGAACTACAGAACTATGGCTACACCTTC. It specifies CASSELQNYGYTF. This rearrangement joins TRBV2 to TRBJ1-2; D call uncertain. The germline V gene encodes CDR1 SNHLY and CDR2 FYNNEI. This CDR3 contains 13 residues. Trimming cost V 2 bases and J 2 bases, with 6 bases left between them.

This clonotype was picked up many times. The chain recombines TRBV4-3 with TRBJ2-3, with 7 positions matching TRBD2. Trimming took 4 bases from V and 2 from J; bases not matched to a gene: 6. The CDR3 is 15 amino acids. Germline-derived CDR1 and CDR2 are LGHNA and YSLEER. CDR3 sequence reads: CASSLGTTDTDTQYF. The DNA of the CDR3 is TGCGCCAGCAGCCTGGGGACTACCGACACAGATACGCAGTATTTT.

Only one count was recorded for this clonotype. The chain combines TRBV12-3 or TRBV12-4 with TRBJ1-6; no reliable D call. CDR3 length equals 15 residues. V dropped 6 bases and J dropped 6 bases, with 15 bases sitting between them. CDR3 nucleotides: TGTGCCAGCAGCCCCCCCGGCACCCTTAATTCACCCCTCCACTTT. Translating it yields CASSPPGTLNSPLHF.

This clonotype showed up many times. The DNA of the CDR3 is TGTGCCAGCATCGTGGACAGGGGAGAAGGCTACACCTTC. It translates to CASIVDRGEGYTF. This chain uses TRBV2 with TRBJ1-2, with TRBD1 matching 9 bases. In germline, CDR1 is SNHLY, CDR2 FYNNEI. V dropped 7 bases and J dropped 8; count of bases not matched to a gene: 8. The CDR3 consists of 13 residues.

This clonotype was seen once. The CDR3 protein is CASSEGGLSADTQYF. The CDR3 DNA sequence: TGTGCCAGCAGCGAGGGGGGACTATCGGCAGATACGCAGTATTTT. The V gene is TRBV9, the J gene TRBJ2-3; possible D gene TRBD2, 7 bases. Deletions cut 3 bases from V and 4 bases from J, with 15 bases between. Germline loops: CDR1 SGDLS, CDR2 YYNGEE. The CDR3 spans 15 residues. Full variable domain (outside the CDR3, taken from reference TRBV9 and TRBJ2-3): DSGVTQTPKHLITATGQRVTLRCSPRSGDLSVYWYQQSLDQGLQFLIQYYNGEERAKGNILERFSAQQFPDLHSELNLSSLELGDSALYFCASSEGGLSADTQYFGPGTRLTVL.

This clonotype was recorded once. A clone one base away is much larger, so this may be a read error. CDR3 amino acids: CSARAPTCRKANEQVF. The CDR3 DNA sequence: TGCAGTGCTAGAGCCCCGACTTGCCGAAAAGCAAATGAGCAGGTCTTC. This chain connects TRBV20-1 to TRBJ2-1; D unresolved. This CDR3 comprises 16 residues. The V gene's germline CDR1 is DFQATT and CDR2 SNEGSKA (reference sequence).

In this sample, this clonotype turned up a few times. The chain couples TRBV28 to TRBJ2-5, with 8 positions matching TRBD1. Germline lookup yields CDR1 MDHEN and CDR2 SYDVKM. Unmatched junction bases numbered 8, after V lost 4 bases and J lost 4 bases. This CDR3 region has 15 residues. CDR3 amino acids: CASSSSTGVLETQYF. The CDR3 region has the DNA TGTGCCAGCAGTTCCTCGACAGGGGTCCTAGAGACCCAGTACTTC.

This clonotype has at least ten counts. J is TRBJ2-7 and V is TRBV9, with D possibly being TRBD2 (6 bases). V was shortened by 0 bases and J by 0 bases, with 10 bases between the two germline ends. The CDR3 is made up of 15 amino acids. Germline CDR1 and CDR2: SGDLS and YYNGEE. This CDR3 reads CASSVGGGGSYEQYF. The CDR3 nucleotides are TGTGCCAGCAGCGTAGGTGGGGGAGGCTCCTACGAGCAGTACTTC.